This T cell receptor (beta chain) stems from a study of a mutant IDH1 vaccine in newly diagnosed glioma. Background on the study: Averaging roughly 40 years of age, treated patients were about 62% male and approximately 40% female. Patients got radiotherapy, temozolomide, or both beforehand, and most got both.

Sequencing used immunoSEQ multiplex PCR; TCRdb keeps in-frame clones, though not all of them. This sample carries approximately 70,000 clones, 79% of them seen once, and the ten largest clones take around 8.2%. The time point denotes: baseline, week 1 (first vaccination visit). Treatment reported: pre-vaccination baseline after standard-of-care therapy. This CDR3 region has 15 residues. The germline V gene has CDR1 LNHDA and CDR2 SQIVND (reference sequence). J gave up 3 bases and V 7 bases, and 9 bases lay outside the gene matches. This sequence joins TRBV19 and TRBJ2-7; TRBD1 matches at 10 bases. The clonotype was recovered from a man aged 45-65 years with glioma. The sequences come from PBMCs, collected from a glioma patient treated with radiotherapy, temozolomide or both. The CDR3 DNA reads TGTGCCAGTACCCAAAGGGGGACAGGGGTCTACGAGCAGTACTTC. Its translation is CASTQRGTGVYEQYF.